Below, 14 T cell receptor beta chains from the same sample are listed, as sequenced in a study of T cells after yellow fever vaccination. From the 5' RACE reads, TCRdb called clonotypes with MiXCR, one entry per CDR3 protein. The data show about 300,000 distinct CDR3 sequences, approximately 10% seen once. Sequencing used CD4+ T cells sorted from PBMCs, obtained 5 days after the yellow fever booster vaccination. These receptors were collected from a young man who received the YFV17D yellow fever vaccine.

The chain is built from TRBV4-1 and TRBJ1-5; the D gene is possibly TRBD1 (6 bases). The germline CDR1 and CDR2 sequences are MGHRA and YSYEKL. The germline V and J ends were trimmed by 0 bases and 4 bases, with 10 bases remaining between them. This CDR3 has 15 residues. The DNA for the CDR3 is TGCGCCAGCAGCCAAGACGGGACACAGAATCAGCCCCAGCATTTT. This translates into CASSQDGTQNQPQHF.

This clonotype was detected only a few times. CDR3 loop: CASSQLGETGELFF. The CDR3 DNA sequence: TGTGCCAGCAGCCAACTGGGGGAGACCGGGGAGCTGTTTTTT. The chain carries TRBV3-1 and TRBJ2-2; D tentatively fits TRBD1 or TRBD2 (5 bases each). The CDR3 is 14 residues long. Germline CDR1 is LGHDT and CDR2 is YNNKEL (reference sequence). V was trimmed by 2 bases and J by 5 bases, leaving 9 bases between them.

This clonotype turned up a few times. The gene calls are TRBV9 and TRBJ2-3; no clear D gene. With 5 bases removed from V and 3 bases from J, the gap between germline ends came to 13 bases. CDR1 and CDR2 (germline): SGDLS, YYNGEE. This CDR3 is 14 amino acids long. The CDR3 DNA is TGTGCCAGCAGAGCCGGCTACCAAACAGATACGCAGTATTTT. Amino acids: CASRAGYQTDTQYF.

This clonotype was detected many times. V gene TRBV18 combines with J gene TRBJ1-1; D call uncertain. The V and J ends lost 1 base and 3 bases respectively, with 6 bases between them. The CDR3 consists of 13 residues. Germline V CDR1 and CDR2: KGHSH, LQKENI. The CDR3 nucleotides are TGTGCCAGCTCACCACAGGGAGACACTGAAGCTTTCTTT. Encoded protein: CASSPQGDTEAFF.

V and J are TRBV7-9 and TRBJ1-1; D perhaps matches TRBD1 (6 bases). The CDR3 has 14 residues. Germline CDR1 SEHNR, CDR2 FQNEAQ (reference sequence). The ends were cut back, 7 bases at V and 4 bases at J, with 16 bases in the middle. The CDR3: CASIPEGGTTEAFF. DNA of the CDR3: TGTGCCAGCATCCCCGAGGGGGGGACCACTGAAGCTTTCTTT.

This clonotype has more than one count but fewer than ten. The chain couples TRBV24-1 to TRBJ2-1, with D possibly TRBD1 on 6 matching bases. V was pared by 4 bases and J by 6 bases, with 15 bases between. The CDR3 totals 15 residues. The V gene's germline CDR1 is KGHDR and CDR2 SFDVKD. As DNA, the CDR3 is TGTGCCACCAGTGAAAGCAGGGGTTCGGGCAATGAGCAGTTCTTC. This translates into CATSESRGSGNEQFF.

The CDR3 DNA is TGTGCCAGCAGCTTAGAACCTAAGAGCTATGGCTACACCTTC. As protein: CASSLEPKSYGYTF. The V gene is TRBV7-9, the J gene TRBJ1-2; D ambiguous. Germline CDR1 and CDR2: SEHNR and FQNEAQ (reference sequence). V shed 1 base and J shed 4 bases, with 10 bases lying between them. The CDR3 totals 14 residues.

The chain links TRBV4-1 to TRBJ2-5; D tentatively reads TRBD1 or TRBD2 (5 bases each). Trimming removed 8 bases at V and 2 bases at J, with 15 bases between. The CDR3 consists of 14 residues. Germline V gives CDR1 MGHRA, CDR2 YSYEKL. The CDR3 DNA reads TGCGCCAGCTGCCGAGGGGACCTTCAAGAGACCCAGTACTTC. It yields the protein CASCRGDLQETQYF.

The table lists this clonotype with a few counts. The chain combines TRBV4-2 with TRBJ2-4; D unclear. Trimming stripped 0 bases from V and 5 bases from J, with 5 bases between. The CDR3 has 13 residues. CDR1 is LGHNA, CDR2 YNFKEQ, per germline. Written as DNA, the CDR3 is TGTGCCAGCAGCCAAGATCAGGAAAACATTCAGTACTTC. As protein: CASSQDQENIQYF.

The chain uses TRBV3-1 and TRBJ1-2; D perhaps matches TRBD1 (6 bases). CDR3 length equals 16 residues. Trimming shortened V by 1 base and J by 7 bases, and 19 bases separated the two germline ends. Per the germline V gene, CDR1 is LGHDT and CDR2 is YNNKEL (reference sequence). CDR3: CASSQVTGQQFGGYTF. The CDR3 DNA sequence: TGTGCCAGCAGCCAAGTCACGGGACAACAGTTCGGTGGCTACACCTTC.

The sample holds many counts of this clonotype. The chain employs TRBV7-8 and TRBJ2-5; 7 bases line up with TRBD2. Germline V lookup: CDR1 SGHVS, CDR2 FQNEAQ. CDR3 size: 12 residues. The trim removed 6 bases at V and 5 bases at J, leaving 3 bases unmatched. CDR3 in DNA: TGTGCCAGCAGGCCTAGCGGCGAGACCCAGTACTTC. Its translation: CASRPSGETQYF. Looking up the rest from reference TRBV7-8 and TRBJ2-5 gives the full variable domain: GAGVSQSPRYKVAKRGQDVALRCDPISGHVSLFWYQQALGQGPEFLTYFQNEAQLDKSGLPSDRFFAERPEGSVSTLKIQRTQQEDSAVYLCASRPSGETQYFGPGTRLLVL.

The CDR3 DNA sequence: TGTGCCAGCAGGCGGGGGGGTAGTTTGCTTGAAAAACTGTTTTTT. It yields the protein CASRRGGSLLEKLFF. The V and J genes are TRBV7-2 and TRBJ1-4, with D possibly being TRBD1 (5 bases). The CDR3 has 15 amino acids. Germline V gene lookup returns CDR1 SGHTA and CDR2 FQGNSA. V gave up 6 bases and J gave up 7 bases, with 18 bases separating them.

This clonotype was counted ten times or more. The chain carries TRBV3-1 and TRBJ1-2; D gene unclear. This CDR3 region has 14 residues. The V and J ends lost 0 bases and 4 bases respectively, with 9 bases between them. Germline CDR1 LGHDT, CDR2 YNNKEL (reference sequence). CDR3 nucleotides: TGTGCCAGCAGCCAAGACTACAGACCCTATGGCTACACCTTC. It is translated as CASSQDYRPYGYTF.

This chain uses TRBV4-1 with TRBJ1-4, with D perhaps matching TRBD1 (5 bases). With 0 bases removed from V and 5 bases from J, the gap between germline ends came to 10 bases. This CDR3 contains 15 residues. From germline, CDR1 is MGHRA and CDR2 YSYEKL. CDR3 sequence reads: CASSQEAGRNEKLFF. The CDR3 coding sequence is TGCGCCAGCAGCCAAGAGGCAGGGAGGAATGAAAAACTGTTTTTT.